This entry describes one T cell receptor beta chain. The entry originates in a study of T cell changes during pregnancy in multiple sclerosis. Germline V gene lookup returns CDR1 MDHEN and CDR2 SYDVKM. The CDR3 has 15 residues. Deletions cut 2 bases from V and 5 bases from J, with 15 bases between. Sequenced by immunoSEQ multiplex PCR; TCRdb stores in-frame clones only, minus some. Of approximately 90,000 clones in the sample, roughly 94% were seen once. Sequenced material: peripheral blood, taken in the third trimester of pregnancy. This sequence joins TRBV28 and TRBJ2-5, with D tentatively TRBD1 (5 bases). The receptor comes from a female donor with multiple sclerosis, enrolled in a pregnancy study. The CDR3 DNA is TGTGCCAGCAGTTTAAGGGGCCGCGAACGGGAGACCCAGTACTTC. Its translation is CASSLRGRERETQYF.